This T cell receptor beta chain was recovered during a study of T cell responses to AZD1222 COVID-19 vaccine. Regarding this clone: Its specificity is unknown.

Sequenced by immunoSEQ multiplex PCR; TCRdb stores in-frame clones only, minus some. The sample consists of under 85,000 clones, 75% to 95% of them appearing once. Pooled in the analysis were second doses at about 4 or about 12 weeks. Whole-study results and caveats: Only 5 or 6 people who got AZD1222 tested seropositive at baseline. Across the whole spike, CD4 TCRs peaked at regions 160-218 and 743-854.

The junction had 1 base not matched to a gene; V was cut back by 4 bases and J by 1 base. CDR3 length: 14 amino acids. Germline V gives CDR1 SNHLY, CDR2 FYNNEI. The TCR originated in an adult who received the AZD1222 COVID-19 vaccine. The V and J genes are TRBV2 and TRBJ1-1; 9 bases fit TRBD1. The material sequenced was peripheral blood, taken 28 days after the second AZD1222 dose. CDR3: CASSVQGANTEAFF. The CDR3 DNA is TGTGCCAGCAGTGTACAGGGGGCGAACACTGAAGCTTTCTTT.